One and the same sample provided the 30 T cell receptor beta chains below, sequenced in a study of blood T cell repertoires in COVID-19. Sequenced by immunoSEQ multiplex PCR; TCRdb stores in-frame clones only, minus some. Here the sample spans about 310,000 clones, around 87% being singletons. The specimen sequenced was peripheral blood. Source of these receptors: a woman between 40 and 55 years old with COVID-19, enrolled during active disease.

CDR3 amino acids: CASSLVGQGADSPLHF. In DNA form, the CDR3 reads TGCGCCAGCAGCTTGGTAGGACAGGGCGCGGATTCACCCCTCCACTTT. The chain links TRBV5-1 to TRBJ1-6; 8 nucleotides match TRBD1. CDR1 is SGHRS and CDR2 is YFSETQ in the germline V gene. The CDR3 is made up of 16 amino acids. The ends lost 0 bases at V and 8 bases at J; junction bases unmatched: 7.

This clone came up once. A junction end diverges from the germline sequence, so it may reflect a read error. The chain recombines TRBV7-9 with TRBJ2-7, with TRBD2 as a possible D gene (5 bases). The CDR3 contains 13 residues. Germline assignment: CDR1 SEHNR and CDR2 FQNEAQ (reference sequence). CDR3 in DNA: TGTGCCAGCAGCTTAAGCGCTCAAATTGGACTCGACTTC. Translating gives CASSLSAQIGLDF.

Here the CDR3 DNA reads TGTGCCAGCGGTGTTGAGCGGACCGGGGAGCTGTTTTTT. It codes for CASGVERTGELFF. This chain uses TRBV12-3 or TRBV12-4 with TRBJ2-2; possibly TRBD2 for D (5 bases). The CDR3 covers 13 residues. With 8 bases removed from V and 5 bases from J, the gap between germline ends came to 12 bases.

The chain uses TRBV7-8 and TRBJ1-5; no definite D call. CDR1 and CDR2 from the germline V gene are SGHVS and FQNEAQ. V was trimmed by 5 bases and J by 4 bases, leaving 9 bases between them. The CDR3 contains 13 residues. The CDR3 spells CASSPTWNQPQHF. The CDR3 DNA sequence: TGTGCCAGCAGCCCGACTTGGAATCAGCCCCAGCATTTT.

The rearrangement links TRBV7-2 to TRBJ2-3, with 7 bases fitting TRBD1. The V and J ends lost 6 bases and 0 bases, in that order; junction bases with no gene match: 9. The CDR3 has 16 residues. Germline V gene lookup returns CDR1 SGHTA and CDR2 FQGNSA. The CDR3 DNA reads TGTGCCAGCAGGCGACAGGGCATAACGAGCACAGATACGCAGTATTTT. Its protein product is CASRRQGITSTDTQYF.

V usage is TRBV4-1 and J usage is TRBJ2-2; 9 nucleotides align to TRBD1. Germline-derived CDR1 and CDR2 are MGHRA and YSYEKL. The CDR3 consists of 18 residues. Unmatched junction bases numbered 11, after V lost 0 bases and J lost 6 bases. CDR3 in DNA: TGCGCCAGCAGCCAAGAGTTCGGAGGGACAGGGTATCCCGGGGAGCTGTTTTTT. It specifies CASSQEFGGTGYPGELFF.

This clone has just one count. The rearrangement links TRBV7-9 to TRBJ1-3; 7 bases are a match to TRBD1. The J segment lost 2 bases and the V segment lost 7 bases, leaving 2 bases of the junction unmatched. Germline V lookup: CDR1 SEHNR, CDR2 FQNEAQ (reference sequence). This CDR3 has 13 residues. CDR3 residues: CASTQGAGNTIYF. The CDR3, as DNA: TGTGCCAGCACCCAGGGGGCTGGAAACACCATATATTTT.

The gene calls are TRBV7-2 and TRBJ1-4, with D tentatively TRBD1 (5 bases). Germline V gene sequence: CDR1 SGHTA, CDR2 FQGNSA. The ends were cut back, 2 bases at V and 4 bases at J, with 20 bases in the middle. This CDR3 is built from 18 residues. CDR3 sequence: CASSLRSRVVGDNEKLFF. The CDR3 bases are TGTGCCAGCAGCTTACGGTCCAGGGTGGTAGGTGATAATGAAAAACTGTTTTTT.

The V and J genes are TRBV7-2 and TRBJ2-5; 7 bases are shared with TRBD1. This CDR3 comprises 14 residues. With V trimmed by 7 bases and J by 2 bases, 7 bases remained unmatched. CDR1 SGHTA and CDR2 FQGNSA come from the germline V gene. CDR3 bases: TGTGCCAGCACCCCCGACAGGGTTCAAGAGACCCAGTACTTC. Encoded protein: CASTPDRVQETQYF.

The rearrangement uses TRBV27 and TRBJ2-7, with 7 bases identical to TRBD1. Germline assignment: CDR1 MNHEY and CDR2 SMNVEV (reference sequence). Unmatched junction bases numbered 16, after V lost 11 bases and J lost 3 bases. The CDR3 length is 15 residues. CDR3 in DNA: TGTGCCTGCCAACCGAATCTGGCAGGGGGCTACGAGCAGTACTTC. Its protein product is CACQPNLAGGYEQYF.

CDR3 nucleotides: TGTGCCAGCAGTGAGGACAGGGGGCTAGGCTACGAGCAGTACTTC. Protein product: CASSEDRGLGYEQYF. This chain connects TRBV6-4 to TRBJ2-7; 11 nucleotides line up with TRBD1. CDR1 is MRHNA and CDR2 is SNTAGT in the germline V gene. Trimming removed 3 bases from V and 3 bases from J; junction bases left unmatched: 4. This CDR3 has 15 amino acids.

CDR3 residues: CASSLGVGGDSNQPQHF. The CDR3 nucleotides read TGTGCCAGCAGCTTAGGGGTTGGGGGGGATAGCAATCAGCCCCAGCATTTT. The J gene is TRBJ1-5, the V gene TRBV7-9; the D gene is possibly TRBD1 (5 bases). Germline V CDR1 and CDR2: SEHNR, FQNEAQ (reference sequence). Trimming took 1 base from V and 0 from J, leaving 13 bases between them. This CDR3 contains 17 residues.

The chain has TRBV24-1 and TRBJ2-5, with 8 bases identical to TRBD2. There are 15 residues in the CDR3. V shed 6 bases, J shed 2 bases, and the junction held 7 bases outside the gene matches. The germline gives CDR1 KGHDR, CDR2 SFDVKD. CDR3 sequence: CATSTRGGAQETQYF. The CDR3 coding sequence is TGTGCCACCAGTACTCGGGGGGGAGCTCAAGAGACCCAGTACTTC.

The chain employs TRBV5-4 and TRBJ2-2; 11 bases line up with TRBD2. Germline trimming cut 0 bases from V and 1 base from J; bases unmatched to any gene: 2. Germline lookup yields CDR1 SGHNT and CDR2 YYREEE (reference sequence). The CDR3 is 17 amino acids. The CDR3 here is CASSLGGLAVNTGELFF. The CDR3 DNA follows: TGTGCCAGCAGCTTGGGGGGACTAGCGGTGAACACCGGGGAGCTGTTTTTT.

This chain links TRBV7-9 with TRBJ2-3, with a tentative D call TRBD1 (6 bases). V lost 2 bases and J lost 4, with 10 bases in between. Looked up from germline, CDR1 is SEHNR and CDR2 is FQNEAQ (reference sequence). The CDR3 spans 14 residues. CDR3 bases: TGTGCCAGCAGCTTAAGCAGGGGCGCAGATACGCAGTATTTT. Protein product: CASSLSRGADTQYF.

The CDR3, as DNA: TGTGCCAGTAGTGCTGGACAGGGGGCGCCAGAAGGAGAAAAACTGTTTTTT. Amino acid sequence: CASSAGQGAPEGEKLFF. The chain has TRBV19 and TRBJ1-4; 11 nucleotides match TRBD1. The CDR3 contains 17 residues. Unmatched junction bases numbered 13, after V lost 5 bases and J lost 8 bases. Germline loops: CDR1 LNHDA, CDR2 SQIVND (reference sequence).

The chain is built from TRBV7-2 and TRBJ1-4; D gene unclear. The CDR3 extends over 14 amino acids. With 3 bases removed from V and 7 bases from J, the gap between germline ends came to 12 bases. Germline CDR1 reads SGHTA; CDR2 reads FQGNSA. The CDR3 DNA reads TGTGCCAGCAGCTTCCGGGGTTCAGGTGAAAAACTGTTTTTT. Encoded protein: CASSFRGSGEKLFF.

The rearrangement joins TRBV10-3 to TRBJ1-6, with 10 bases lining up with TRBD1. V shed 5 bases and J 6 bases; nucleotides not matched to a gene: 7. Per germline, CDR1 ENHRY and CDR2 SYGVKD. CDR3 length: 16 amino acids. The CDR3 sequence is CAISTTGGRGNSPLHF. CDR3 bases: TGTGCCATCAGTACGACAGGGGGCCGGGGTAATTCACCCCTCCACTTT.

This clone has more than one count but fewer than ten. CDR3 bases: TGTGCCAGCAGACCTGCGGTAAAGGGGGCGAACTATGGCTACACCTTC. Encoded protein: CASRPAVKGANYGYTF. This rearrangement joins TRBV25-1 to TRBJ1-2; TRBD1 agrees at 7 bases. The V gene's germline CDR1 is MGHDK and CDR2 SYGVNS. This CDR3 region has 16 residues. Trimming took 6 bases from V and 2 from J; bases not matched to a gene: 12.

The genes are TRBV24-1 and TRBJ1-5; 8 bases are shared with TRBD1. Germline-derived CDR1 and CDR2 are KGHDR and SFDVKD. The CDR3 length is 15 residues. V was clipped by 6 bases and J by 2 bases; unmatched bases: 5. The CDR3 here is CATSMTGVGNQPQHF. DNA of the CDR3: TGTGCCACCAGTATGACAGGGGTTGGCAATCAGCCCCAGCATTTT.

The CDR3 region is CSVVANTDTQYF. The CDR3 nucleotides read TGCAGCGTTGTTGCTAACACAGATACGCAGTATTTT. The chain uses TRBV29-1 and TRBJ2-3, with D hard to call. V lost 4 bases, J lost 2 bases, and 7 bases lay in between. The CDR3 length is 12 residues. Germline V CDR1 and CDR2: SQVTM, ANQGSEA.

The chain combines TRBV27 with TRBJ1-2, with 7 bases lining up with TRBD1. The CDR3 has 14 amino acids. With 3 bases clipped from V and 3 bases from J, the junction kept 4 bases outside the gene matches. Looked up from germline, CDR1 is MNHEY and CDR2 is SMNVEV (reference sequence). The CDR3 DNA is TGTGCCAGCAGTTTCTACGACAGGGACTATGGCTACACCTTC. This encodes CASSFYDRDYGYTF.

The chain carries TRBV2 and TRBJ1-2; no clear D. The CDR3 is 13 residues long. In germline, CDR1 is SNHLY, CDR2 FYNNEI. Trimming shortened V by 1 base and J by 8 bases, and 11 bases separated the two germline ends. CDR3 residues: CASSEGRPGGYTF. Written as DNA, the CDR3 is TGTGCCAGCAGTGAAGGAAGGCCGGGGGGCTACACCTTC.

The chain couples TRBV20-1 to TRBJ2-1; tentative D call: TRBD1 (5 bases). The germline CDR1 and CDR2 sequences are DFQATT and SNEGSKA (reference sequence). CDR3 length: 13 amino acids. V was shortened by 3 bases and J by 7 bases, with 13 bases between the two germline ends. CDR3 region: CSASSPGWNEQFF. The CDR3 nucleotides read TGCAGTGCTAGTTCTCCAGGGTGGAATGAGCAGTTCTTC.

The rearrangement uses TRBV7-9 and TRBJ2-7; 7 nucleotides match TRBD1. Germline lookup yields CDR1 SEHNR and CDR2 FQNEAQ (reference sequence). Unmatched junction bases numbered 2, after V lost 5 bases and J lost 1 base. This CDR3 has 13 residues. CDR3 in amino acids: CASSPTGSYEQYF. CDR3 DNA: TGTGCCAGCAGCCCGACAGGGTCCTACGAGCAGTACTTC. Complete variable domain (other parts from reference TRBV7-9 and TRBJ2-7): DTGVSQNPRHKITKRGQNVTFRCDPISEHNRLYWYRQTLGQGPEFLTYFQNEAQLEKSRLLSDRFSAERPKGSFSTLEIQRTEQGDSAMYLCASSPTGSYEQYFGPGTRLTVT.

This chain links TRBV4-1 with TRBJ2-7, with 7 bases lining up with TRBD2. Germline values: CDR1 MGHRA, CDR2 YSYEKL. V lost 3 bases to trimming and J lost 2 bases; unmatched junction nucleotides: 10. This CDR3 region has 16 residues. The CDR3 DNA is TGCGCCAGCAGCCAGGCCTCTAGCGGACGGCCCTACGAGCAGTACTTC. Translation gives CASSQASSGRPYEQYF.

CDR3 sequence (DNA): TGCGCCAGCAGCCAAGTCCGGAGAACTGAAGCTTTCTTT. Protein product: CASSQVRRTEAFF. V and J are TRBV4-3 and TRBJ1-1; D unclear. Germline assignment: CDR1 LGHNA and CDR2 YSLEER. The CDR3 totals 13 residues. V shed 1 base and J shed 5 bases, with 8 bases lying between them.

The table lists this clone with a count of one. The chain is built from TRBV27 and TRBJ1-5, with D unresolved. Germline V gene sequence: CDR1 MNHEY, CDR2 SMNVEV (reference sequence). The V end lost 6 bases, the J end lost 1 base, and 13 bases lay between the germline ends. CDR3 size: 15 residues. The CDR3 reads CASSPLSFSNQPQHF. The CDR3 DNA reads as TGTGCCAGCAGCCCTCTAAGTTTCAGCAATCAGCCCCAGCATTTT.

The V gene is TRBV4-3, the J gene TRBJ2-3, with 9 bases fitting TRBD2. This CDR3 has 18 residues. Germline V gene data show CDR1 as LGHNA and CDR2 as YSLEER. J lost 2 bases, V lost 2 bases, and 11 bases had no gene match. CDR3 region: CASSQMAAGGIPTDTQYF. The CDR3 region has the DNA TGCGCCAGCAGCCAAATGGCGGCGGGGGGGATCCCCACAGATACGCAGTATTTT.

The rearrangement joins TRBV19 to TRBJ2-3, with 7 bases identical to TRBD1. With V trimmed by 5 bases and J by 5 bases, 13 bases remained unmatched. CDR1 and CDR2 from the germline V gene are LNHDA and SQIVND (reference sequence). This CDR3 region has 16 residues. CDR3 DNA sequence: TGTGCCAGTAGTCGAGGGGGCTCCCCTGGTGAAGATACGCAGTATTTT. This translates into CASSRGGSPGEDTQYF.